These T cell receptor beta chains were read from a single sample in a study of shared clonotypes between healthy human individuals. Some clones are missing from TCRdb's copy, which holds only in-frame ones; the method was immunoSEQ multiplex PCR. Among roughly 2,000,000 clones, roughly 94% were seen once, and the ten largest hold approximately 1.2%. Sequences were obtained from naive CD8+ T cells sorted from blood. These receptors were obtained from a man younger than 35 in good health. CDR3s include the opening cysteine and the closing phenylalanine or tryptophan. A D gene is named only where the DNA matches it firmly. Clone size is stated in some rows and not others, as once, few, many or a class when expanded.

CDR3 protein	CDR3 DNA	J gene	D gene	clone size	V gene
CASSVGVLFSESSYEQYF	TGTGCCAGCAGCGTAGGGGTTCTCTTTAGCGAGAGCTCCTACGAGCAGTACTTC	TRBJ2-7	.	.	TRBV9
CASSLGQGDGYTF	TGCGCCAGCAGCCTCGGACAGGGAGATGGCTACACCTTC	TRBJ1-2	TRBD1	.	TRBV10-2
CASSPPDGGRYGTEAFF	TGTGCCAGCTCACCACCGGATGGGGGCAGGTACGGCACTGAAGCTTTCTTT	TRBJ1-1	.	.	TRBV18
CASSSPDYRGQETQYF	TGTGCCAGCAGTTCTCCCGATTACAGGGGACAAGAGACCCAGTACTTC	TRBJ2-5	TRBD1	.	TRBV6-6
CASRSQVSTDTQYF	TGTGCCAGCAGGTCACAGGTTAGCACAGATACGCAGTATTTT	TRBJ2-3	.	.	TRBV2
CSVRDWGDNEQFF	TGCAGCGTTCGGGACTGGGGGGACAATGAGCAGTTCTTC	TRBJ2-1	.	.	TRBV29-1
CASSQDLSREGHFEQFF	TGCGCCAGCAGCCAAGATCTTTCTCGGGAGGGCCATTTTGAGCAGTTCTTC	TRBJ2-1	TRBD2	.	TRBV4-1
CASSAPGTGYNEQFF	TGTGCCAGCAGTGCACCCGGGACAGGGTACAATGAGCAGTTCTTC	TRBJ2-1	TRBD1	once	TRBV6-5
CASSLDGTVIYNEQFF	TGTGCCAGCAGCTTAGATGGGACAGTTATATACAATGAGCAGTTCTTC	TRBJ2-1	TRBD1	once	TRBV11-2
CASSSYYEQYF	TGTGCCAGCAGCTCGTACTACGAGCAGTACTTC	TRBJ2-7	.	.	TRBV7-9
CAWSLGGYNEQFF	TGTGCCTGGAGTCTCGGGGGCTACAATGAGCAGTTCTTC	TRBJ2-1	.	.	TRBV30
CASSLYTGGDTEAFF	TGTGCCAGCAGTTTATATACAGGAGGGGACACTGAAGCTTTCTTT	TRBJ1-1	.	.	TRBV27
CASSLGAYEQYF	TGTGCCAGCAGCTTGGGGGCCTACGAGCAGTACTTC	TRBJ2-7	.	.	TRBV5-6
CASRPGTGGTEAFF	TGTGCCAGCAGACCCGGGACAGGGGGCACTGAAGCTTTCTTT	TRBJ1-1	TRBD1	.	TRBV6-6
CASSSGTVNFNQPQHF	TGTGCCAGCAGCTCAGGGACGGTCAACTTCAATCAGCCCCAGCATTTT	TRBJ1-5	.	.	TRBV5-6
CASWQQGNSNQPQHF	TGCGCCAGCTGGCAACAGGGGAATAGCAATCAGCCCCAGCATTTT	TRBJ1-5	TRBD1	.	TRBV23-1
CASSLMTSAGMQETQYF	TGTGCCAGCAGCCTAATGACTAGCGCAGGGATGCAAGAGACCCAGTACTTC	TRBJ2-5	TRBD2	.	TRBV13
CASSLAGAGRSPTDTQYF	TGCGCCAGCAGCTTGGCTGGGGCAGGGAGGTCCCCCACAGATACGCAGTATTTT	TRBJ2-3	.	.	TRBV5-1
CASSSGLRTNEQYF	TGTGCCAGCAGTTCGGGACTACGCACCAACGAGCAGTACTTC	TRBJ2-7	TRBD2	.	TRBV5-6
CASSLGVSAYEQYF	TGTGCCAGCAGTTTAGGAGTCAGCGCCTACGAGCAGTACTTC	TRBJ2-7	.	.	TRBV27
CASSESRGLGEETQYF	TGTGCCAGCAGTGAGTCGCGGGGGCTAGGGGAAGAGACCCAGTACTTC	TRBJ2-5	.	.	TRBV2
CAISELSGANEQFF	TGTGCCATCAGTGAACTTAGCGGGGCTAATGAGCAGTTCTTC	TRBJ2-1	TRBD2	.	TRBV10-3
CASSTGLSNQPQHF	TGTGCCAGCAGTACAGGGTTAAGCAATCAGCCCCAGCATTTT	TRBJ1-5	.	.	TRBV6-5
CASSQPSSGRPEQYF	TGCGCCAGCAGCCAACCCTCTAGCGGGCGGCCCGAGCAGTACTTC	TRBJ2-7	TRBD2	.	TRBV4-1
CASSQEYTGGNYGYTF	TGCGCCAGCAGCCAAGAATATACAGGGGGCAACTATGGCTACACCTTC	TRBJ1-2	TRBD1	.	TRBV4-1
CASSEAMRGTEAFF	TGTGCCAGCAGTGAAGCTATGAGGGGCACTGAAGCTTTCTTT	TRBJ1-1	.	.	TRBV6-1
CASSTTGTPYEQYF	TGTGCCAGCAGCACGACAGGTACCCCCTACGAGCAGTACTTC	TRBJ2-7	.	.	TRBV13
CASSYGGAGEKLFF	TGTGCCAGCAGTTACGGGGGCGCAGGAGAAAAACTGTTTTTT	TRBJ1-4	.	.	TRBV28
CASSPGNQPQHF	TGTGCCAGCAGCCCTGGCAATCAGCCCCAGCATTTT	TRBJ1-5	.	.	TRBV28
CASRVSTDTQYF	TGCGCCAGCCGAGTCAGCACAGATACGCAGTATTTT	TRBJ2-3	.	.	TRBV5-1
CASSYSLMGRETQYF	TGTGCCAGCAGTTACTCATTGATGGGTAGAGAGACCCAGTACTTC	TRBJ2-5	.	.	TRBV6-5
CAWSLAGGSTDTQYF	TGTGCCTGGAGTTTGGCGGGGGGAAGCACAGATACGCAGTATTTT	TRBJ2-3	TRBD2	.	TRBV30
CASSLGIDQPQHF	TGTGCCAGCAGCTTGGGGATTGATCAGCCCCAGCATTTT	TRBJ1-5	.	once	TRBV5-4
CASSPLDQDEQYF	TGTGCCAGCAGCCCCCTGGATCAGGACGAGCAGTACTTC	TRBJ2-7	.	.	TRBV11-2
CASSQTGQGAGEQYF	TGCGCCAGCAGCCAAACCGGACAGGGGGCGGGGGAGCAGTACTTC	TRBJ2-7	TRBD1	.	TRBV4-1
CASSGTDPMFYNSPLHF	TGCGCCAGCAGCGGGACGGACCCTATGTTCTATAATTCACCCCTCCACTTT	TRBJ1-6	.	.	TRBV4-1
CASSLTVGVSYEQYF	TGCGCCAGCAGCTTGACGGTAGGGGTCTCCTACGAGCAGTACTTC	TRBJ2-7	.	.	TRBV5-1
CASKDQTYTGELFF	TGTGCCAGCAAAGATCAAACCTACACCGGGGAGCTGTTTTTT	TRBJ2-2	.	.	TRBV25-1
CASSAATIGELFF	TGTGCCAGCAGCGCGGCGACCATCGGGGAGCTGTTTTTT	TRBJ2-2	.	.	TRBV5-4
CASSPGLAFEQYF	TGTGCCAGTAGTCCGGGACTAGCGTTCGAGCAGTACTTC	TRBJ2-7	TRBD2	few	TRBV19
CASRQGATTGNTIYF	TGTGCCAGCAGACAGGGGGCTACCACTGGAAACACCATATATTTT	TRBJ1-3	TRBD1	.	TRBV27
CASSVGPGTGGEKLFF	TGTGCCAGCAGCGTAGGGCCGGGGACAGGGGGTGAAAAACTGTTTTTT	TRBJ1-4	TRBD1	.	TRBV9
CASSPTGEGRTEAFF	TGTGCCAGCAGTCCAACAGGGGAGGGAAGAACTGAAGCTTTCTTT	TRBJ1-1	TRBD1	.	TRBV28
CASSQTTTLILEKLFF	TGCGCCAGCAGCCAGACCACTACTCTGATACTCGAAAAACTGTTTTTT	TRBJ1-4	.	once	TRBV4-1
CASSTDRVPDQPQHF	TGTGCCAGCAGCACGGACAGGGTACCCGATCAGCCCCAGCATTTT	TRBJ1-5	TRBD1	.	TRBV7-9